This record concerns one T cell receptor (beta chain) sequence. As handled by the study authors: Amplified reference gene primers provided the basis for estimating nucleated cell counts. Clones were sequenced by immunoSEQ multiplex PCR, and TCRdb holds only the in-frame ones, with some missing. Clonal size and the V and J genes are those of that table, whereas D and trimming came from the DNA. The table lists roughly 250,000 clones, around 85% of them singletons, with about 1.9% in the top ten. This specimen comes from a study of blood T cell repertoires in COVID-19. Study at large: Acute and convalescent COVID-19 specimens originated in the United States, Italy and Spain. PBMCs, B-cell-depleted T cells, or T cells provided the cDNA or gDNA that made up the material.

The CDR3 consists of 13 residues. Trimming pared 3 bases from V and 5 bases from J, leaving 10 bases between. The germline V gene has CDR1 MDHEN and CDR2 SYDVKM. The study drew participants aged about 18 to 95 years from approximately 25 US areas. Specimen: PBMCs or T cells enriched from blood (not recorded which). The receptor's source is a woman aged 45-65 years who had recovered from COVID-19. The chain uses TRBV28 and TRBJ1-2; no clear D gene. The CDR3 here is CASSFSGWYGYTF. The CDR3 nucleotides read TGTGCCAGCAGTTTCTCGGGTTGGTATGGCTACACCTTC.